These 10 T cell receptor beta chains were all obtained from the same sample, sequenced in a study of blood T cell repertoires in COVID-19 (dated by TCRdb to 2020 to 2022). The library came from the immunoSEQ multiplex PCR assay. Here the immuneACCESS table is served through TCRdb, limited to in-frame sequences with V and J called. Missing clones are a known gap in these copies; in checked studies unresolved V genes cover under half, and the rest lacks a known reason. The sample table lists approximately 82,000 clones, approximately 92% of them with a count of one. Clones ranked in the top ten supply under 7.5% of the sample. The sample consisted of peripheral blood. Receptors were obtained from a woman aged 55-69 years with active COVID-19.

The chain combines TRBV28 with TRBJ2-7, with TRBD1 matching over 9 bases. V gave up 7 bases and J gave up 9 bases; unmatched junction bases: 16. The CDR3 runs 15 residues. The germline gives CDR1 MDHEN, CDR2 SYDVKM. The CDR3 spells CASTSQGQGSRGQYF. The CDR3, as DNA: TGTGCCAGCACCTCCCAAGGACAGGGGAGTCGAGGGCAGTACTTC.

This chain uses TRBV12-2 with TRBJ2-5; whether TRBD2, the table's D call, matches the DNA was not checked. TRBV12-2 represents a pseudogene. This CDR3 comprises 15 residues. The CDR3 nucleotides read TGTGCAAGTCGCCCCCGCCCGGGGGGCAAAGAGACCCAGTACTTC. It yields the protein CASRPRPGGKETQYF.

The chain has TRBV10-3 and TRBJ2-5; D is perhaps TRBD1 (5 bases). CDR1 is ENHRY, CDR2 SYGVKD, per germline. V dropped 3 bases and J dropped 1 base, with 6 bases sitting between them. There are 13 residues in the CDR3. For the CDR3, the DNA is TGTGCCATCAGTGATGGGGCCCAAGAGACCCAGTACTTC. Protein product: CAISDGAQETQYF.

V and J are TRBV27 and TRBJ2-3, with 11 bases matching TRBD2. CDR1 and CDR2 from the germline V gene are MNHEY and SMNVEV (reference sequence). V lost 5 bases, J lost 0 bases, and 4 bases stayed unmatched. This CDR3 is 16 amino acids long. This chain's CDR3 is CASSPSGRLSTDTQYF. Here the CDR3 DNA reads TGTGCCAGCAGTCCTAGCGGGAGGCTAAGCACAGATACGCAGTATTTT.

This clone has a single count. This chain links TRBV12-5 with TRBJ2-1, with D maybe TRBD1 (6 bases). The germline gives CDR1 LGHNT, CDR2 FRNRAP. The CDR3 consists of 12 residues. Trimming removed 2 bases from V and 12 bases from J, with 11 bases in between. The CDR3 sequence is CASGLRGIGQFF. CDR3 nucleotide sequence: TGTGCTAGTGGTTTGAGGGGGATAGGGCAGTTCTTC.

This chain joins TRBV7-9 and TRBJ2-1, with 7 positions matching TRBD1. Looked up from germline, CDR1 is SEHNR and CDR2 is FQNEAQ (reference sequence). There are 15 residues in the CDR3. V lost 5 bases and J lost 7; bases outside the gene matches: 11. CDR3 loop: CASSPGQTGINEQFF. Written as DNA, the CDR3 is TGTGCCAGCAGCCCGGGTCAGACAGGGATAAATGAGCAGTTCTTC.

This clone was seen just once. CDR3 sequence (DNA): TGTGCCAGCAGCTTGCAGGGGTACGAGCAGTACTTC. This sequence encodes CASSLQGYEQYF. The chain uses TRBV5-6 and TRBJ2-7; a weak D match, TRBD1 (6 bases). Germline CDR1 and CDR2: SGHDT and YYEEEE. This CDR3 comprises 12 residues. Trimming cost V 1 base and J 4 bases, with 6 bases left between them.

The genes are TRBV3-1 (or the pseudogene TRBV3-2) and TRBJ1-5, with D possibly being TRBD1 (6 bases). The CDR3 is 16 residues long. From germline, CDR1 is LGHDT and CDR2 YNNKEL (reference sequence). Trimming took off 4 bases at V and 4 bases at J, with 17 bases between the two ends. The CDR3 DNA sequence: TGTGCCAGCAGCCCATCCGGGTTCCAGGGGAATCAGCCCCAGCATTTT. Its translation: CASSPSGFQGNQPQHF.

The V and J genes are TRBV3-1 (or the pseudogene TRBV3-2) and TRBJ2-7; 8 bases align to TRBD2. Germline loops: CDR1 LGHDT, CDR2 YNNKEL (reference sequence). V shed 2 bases, J shed 0 bases, and the junction held 6 bases outside the gene matches. The CDR3 is 16 amino acids. The CDR3, as DNA: TGTGCCAGCAGCCAACCTGGGACTAGAAGCTCCTACGAGCAGTACTTC. Protein sequence: CASSQPGTRSSYEQYF.

The rearrangement links TRBV18 to TRBJ2-3; tentative D call: TRBD2 (5 bases). V was clipped by 3 bases and J by 3 bases, with 10 bases between them. Germline CDR1 reads KGHSH; CDR2 reads LQKENI. CDR3 size: 14 residues. The CDR3 protein is CASSPRTGTDTQYF. The DNA of the CDR3 is TGTGCCAGCTCACCCCGGACTGGGACAGATACGCAGTATTTT.